This is a list of T cell receptor beta chains from one sample in a study of blood T cell repertoires in COVID-19. Generated by immunoSEQ multiplex PCR, the TCRdb table keeps only in-frame clones and is missing some. There are approximately 40,000 clones in the sample; more than 80% occur only once, and roughly two fifths lies in the top ten. Sequencing was done on a sample of peripheral blood. The receptors shown here come from a man aged 55 to 70 with active or convalescent COVID-19. The CDR3 runs from the conserved cysteine through the conserved F or W. The D gene is left open where the match is weak. Clone size is given for some rows only: seen once, a few or many times, or a class if the clone is expanded.

D gene	clone size	V gene	J gene	CDR3 DNA	CDR3 protein
TRBD2	once	TRBV30	TRBJ2-1	TGTGCCTGGAGCCCGGGACTAGCCCCCTACAATGAGCAGTTCTTC	CAWSPGLAPYNEQFF
.	.	TRBV5-1	TRBJ2-1	TGCGCCAGCAGCTTGGGGCCAGGGTCCAATGAGCAGTTCTTC	CASSLGPGSNEQFF
TRBD2	.	TRBV19	TRBJ2-1	TGTGCCAGTAGCACGGGGGCGGGAGGGCTTAATGAGCAGTTCTTC	CASSTGAGGLNEQFF
.	.	TRBV9	TRBJ1-2	TGTGCCAGCAGCACGATCTCGACGGGACTGGGGGTCGCCTTC	CASSTISTGLGVAF
TRBD1	.	TRBV30	TRBJ1-6	TGTGCCTGGGGACAGGCGATTGATTCACCCCTCCACTTT	CAWGQAIDSPLHF
TRBD1	.	TRBV28	TRBJ2-1	TGTGCCAGCAGTTCCGACAGGGCAGCCAATTACAATGAGCAGTTCTTC	CASSSDRAANYNEQFF
TRBD1	.	TRBV6-5	TRBJ1-2	TGTGCCAGCAGTTACTCGATGCAGGGGGCCTATGGCTACACCTTC	CASSYSMQGAYGYTF
.	.	TRBV14	TRBJ2-5	TGTGCCAGCAGCCAAGTCCAGGGGAAATACGGGACCCAGTACTTC	CASSQVQGKYGTQYF
TRBD2	.	TRBV6-4	TRBJ2-1	TGTGCCAGCAGTGACTCGGGGGGGAGAATGGGGTACAATGAGCAGTTCTTC	CASSDSGGRMGYNEQFF
.	.	TRBV20-1	TRBJ2-5	TGCAGTGTACTGATCCAAGAGACCCAGTACTTC	CSVLIQETQYF
.	.	TRBV18	TRBJ2-2	TGTGCCAGCTCACCTTTCGTAGAGCTAAGCGCCGGGGAGCTGTTTTTT	CASSPFVELSAGELFF
.	.	TRBV24-1	TRBJ1-5	TGTGCCACCTCTGGGGGGGGCGGGCCCCAGCATTTT	CATSGGGGPQHF
TRBD2	.	TRBV5-6	TRBJ2-3	TGTGCCAGCAGCTTACTAGCGGGAGGTCGTCCAAATACGCAGTATTTT	CASSLLAGGRPNTQYF
.	.	TRBV6-5	TRBJ1-5	TGTGCCAGCAAACGACAGGCCTTGGGCAATCAGCCCCAGCATTTT	CASKRQALGNQPQHF
TRBD1	once	TRBV6-5	TRBJ2-3	TGTGCCAGCAGTTACCGGGGACAGGGGTCTAGTACGCAGTATTTT	CASSYRGQGSSTQYF
.	once	TRBV6-2/TRBV6-3	TRBJ1-5	TGTGCCAGCAGTTATATAGAGGGACACAATAGCAATCAGCCCCAGCATTTT	CASSYIEGHNSNQPQHF
TRBD1	.	TRBV29-1	TRBJ1-6	TGCAGCGTTCGCACAGGGGGCGGAGGGTCACCCCTCCACTTT	CSVRTGGGGSPLHF
.	.	TRBV19	TRBJ2-1	TGTGCCAGTAGGGGGACACTCCGGGGCGAGCAGTTCTTC	CASRGTLRGEQFF
TRBD2	.	TRBV11-3	TRBJ2-1	TGTGCCAGCAGCTTAGGGGGTAGCGGGAGTTTAGCGGACTACAATGAGCAGTTCTTC	CASSLGGSGSLADYNEQFF
.	.	TRBV4-1	TRBJ1-2	TGCGCCAGCAGCCAAGCTGGGGCGGGGAGGAACGGCTACACCTTC	CASSQAGAGRNGYTF
TRBD1	.	TRBV6-1	TRBJ2-3	TGTGCCAGCAGTAAGGGACAGGTCACAGATACGCAGTATTTT	CASSKGQVTDTQYF
.	.	TRBV11-2	TRBJ2-5	TGTGCCAGCAGCTTAGGAGGGTGGGGAGAGACCCAGTACTTC	CASSLGGWGETQYF
.	few	TRBV5-1	TRBJ2-1	TGCGCCAGCAGCAGCGAGCAGTCTTCGACTGAGCAGTTCTTC	CASSSEQSSTEQFF
.	.	TRBV7-9	TRBJ1-5	TGTGCCAGCAGCGCCGGAGCGCGAAGGAAGCAGCCCCAGCATTTT	CASSAGARRKQPQHF
.	.	TRBV19	TRBJ2-1	TGTGCCAAAAGGGGGGGGCCCGAGCTTTACAATGAGCAGTTCTTC	CAKRGGPELYNEQFF
TRBD2	.	TRBV7-6	TRBJ2-5	TGTGCCAGCAGTTACGGGGGACTAGCGGGAGCCCAAGAGACCCAGTACTTC	CASSYGGLAGAQETQYF
.	.	TRBV12-3/TRBV12-4	TRBJ2-3	TGTGCCAGCAGCCCGGGGGGCGATACGCAGTATTTT	CASSPGGDTQYF
TRBD2	.	TRBV24-1	TRBJ2-3	TGTGCCACCAGTGATCGCGCGGGAGGGGAAGATACGCAGTATTTT	CATSDRAGGEDTQYF
TRBD1	.	TRBV6-2/TRBV6-3	TRBJ1-5	TGTGCCAGCAGTTACTCGGGACAGGGTGAGGGACAGCCCCAGCATTTT	CASSYSGQGEGQPQHF
TRBD1	.	TRBV9	TRBJ1-1	TGTGCCAGCAGCGTAGTCGTGACAGGGTTCTCTGAAGCTTTCTTT	CASSVVVTGFSEAFF
.	.	TRBV6-1	TRBJ1-5	TGTGCCAGCAGTGAGGGCAGTAGCAATCAGCCCCAGCATTTT	CASSEGSSNQPQHF
.	once	TRBV2	TRBJ1-5	TGTGCCAGCACCATGGGGCGGAACAATCAGCCCCAGCATTTT	CASTMGRNNQPQHF
TRBD1	.	TRBV29-1	TRBJ2-2	TGCAGCGTAACCACCGGGACAGGGAATACCGGGGAGCTGTTTTTT	CSVTTGTGNTGELFF
.	.	TRBV19	TRBJ1-6	TGTGCCAGTAAGGAACAGTCCGGTAATTCACCCCTCCACTTT	CASKEQSGNSPLHF
TRBD1	.	TRBV4-1	TRBJ1-1	TGCGCCAGCAGCCATAGGCTACAGGGGGATATGAACACTGAAGCTTTCTTT	CASSHRLQGDMNTEAFF
.	.	TRBV5-6	TRBJ2-1	TGTGCCAGCAGCTTGCAGGCTAGCGCCTACTCCTACAATGAGCAGTTCTTC	CASSLQASAYSYNEQFF
.	few	TRBV19	TRBJ1-1	TGTGCCAGTGTTACAGGGTCCCGGGGCACTGAAGCTTTCTTT	CASVTGSRGTEAFF
.	.	TRBV28	TRBJ1-4	TGTGCCAGCAGTTCCCTAAGGGGAACAACTAATGAAAAACTGTTTTTT	CASSSLRGTTNEKLFF
TRBD2	.	TRBV27	TRBJ2-1	TGTGCCAGCAGTTTACGGCGGGAGGGTATAGGCAATGAGCAGTTCTTC	CASSLRREGIGNEQFF
TRBD1	.	TRBV19	TRBJ2-2	TGTGCCAGTAGTTCCGGGACAGACACCGGGGAGCTGTTTTTT	CASSSGTDTGELFF
.	.	TRBV29-1	TRBJ1-1	TGCAGCGTTGTTATCCCCGGGTGGCTGAACACTGAAGCTTTCTTT	CSVVIPGWLNTEAFF
.	few	TRBV18	TRBJ2-1	TGTGCCAGCTCACCACCGGTCAGGGCTAATGAGCAGTTCTTC	CASSPPVRANEQFF
TRBD2	.	TRBV11-3	TRBJ2-1	TGTGCCAGCAGCTTGTTAGCGGGAGTGGCCTACAATGAGCAGTTCTTC	CASSLLAGVAYNEQFF
.	once	TRBV3-1/TRBV3-2	TRBJ1-4	TGTGCCAGCAGCCAAGTCTTTCCGGGTGGCGAAAAACTGTTTTTT	CASSQVFPGGEKLFF
.	few	TRBV28	TRBJ2-3	TGTGCCAGCAGGCTGGGAGGTCCCACAGATACGCAGTATTTT	CASRLGGPTDTQYF
TRBD2	.	TRBV3-1/TRBV3-2	TRBJ2-1	TGTGCCAGCAATAAAGCGGGGCTAGCGGGAGACAATGAGCAGTTCTTC	CASNKAGLAGDNEQFF
.	.	TRBV19	TRBJ1-1	TGTGCCAGTAGTGCCTCGGCGGACACTGAAGCTTTCTTT	CASSASADTEAFF
TRBD1	.	TRBV28	TRBJ2-3	TGTGCCAGCAGTCACCAGGGGGCAGGGGATACGCAGTATTTT	CASSHQGAGDTQYF
.	.	TRBV5-1	TRBJ1-1	TGCGCCAGCAGCATTAACTCCGGGGGAGGGGGTGAAGCTTTCTTT	CASSINSGGGGEAFF
TRBD2	.	TRBV5-1	TRBJ2-3	TGCGCCAGCAGGCCCCGGGGTAGCGGGGGCACAGATACGCAGTATTTT	CASRPRGSGGTDTQYF
.	.	TRBV3-1/TRBV3-2	TRBJ2-3	TGTGCCAGCAGCCAAGTAGGTAGCAACGGGAATACGCAGTATTTT	CASSQVGSNGNTQYF